This entry features one TCR beta chain sequence. Sequenced by immunoSEQ multiplex PCR; TCRdb stores in-frame clones only, minus some. The sample gives around 30,000 clones, around 85% of which show up once; around 7% is in the top ten. This entry comes from a study of control samples from healthy donors and cancer patients. V gave up 3 bases and J gave up 0 bases; unmatched junction bases: 3. CDR1 is KGHDR, CDR2 SFDVKD, per germline. This CDR3 region has 15 residues. The source material was PBMCs. The sequence came from a woman aged 55-70 years with head and neck cancer. The V and J genes are TRBV24-1 and TRBJ2-7, with TRBD1 matching 8 bases. In DNA form, the CDR3 reads TGTGCCACCAGTGATACCGGGACAGGCTCCTACGAGCAGTACTTC. Amino acids: CATSDTGTGSYEQYF.